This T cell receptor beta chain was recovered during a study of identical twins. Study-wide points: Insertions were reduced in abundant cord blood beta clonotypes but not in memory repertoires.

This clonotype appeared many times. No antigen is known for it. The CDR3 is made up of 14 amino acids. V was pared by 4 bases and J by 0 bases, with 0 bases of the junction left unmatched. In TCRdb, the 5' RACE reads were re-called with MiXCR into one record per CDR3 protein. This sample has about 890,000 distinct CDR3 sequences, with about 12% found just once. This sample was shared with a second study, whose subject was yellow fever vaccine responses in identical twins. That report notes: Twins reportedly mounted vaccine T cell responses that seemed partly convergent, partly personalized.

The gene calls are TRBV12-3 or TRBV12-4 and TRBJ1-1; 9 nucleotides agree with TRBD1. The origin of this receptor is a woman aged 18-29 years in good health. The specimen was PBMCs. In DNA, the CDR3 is TGTGCCAGCAGTTGGACAGGGGTGAACACTGAAGCTTTCTTT. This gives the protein CASSWTGVNTEAFF.